This T cell receptor beta chain emerged from a study of cytomegalovirus exposure and HLA in healthy donors. Overall study: The study placed less than 90% of its 398 genotyped donors in the Caucasian-associated ancestry cluster.

The germline V gene has CDR1 SGHNT and CDR2 YYREEE (reference sequence). This CDR3 has 14 residues. V lost 4 bases and J lost 4; bases outside the gene matches: 5. On this clone: The antigen is unknown.

Use of 60 Vbeta and 13 Jbeta primers characterized the PCR. Here immunoSEQ multiplex PCR was the method, and the copy in TCRdb shows in-frame clones only, minus some. The sample comprises under 200,000 clones, 80% of which are singletons, and approximately 4.8% rests with the top ten. Study-level findings and limits: There were under 200 TCR beta chains listed as cytomegalovirus-associated.

Sequenced: PBMCs. The TCR originated in a young man in good health and CMV-seronegative. The chain is built from TRBV5-4 and TRBJ2-5, with 9 positions matching TRBD1. CDR3 amino acids: CASSPGTGRETQYF. CDR3 coding DNA: TGTGCCAGCAGCCCAGGGACAGGGCGAGAGACCCAGTACTTC.